A selection of T cell receptor beta chains follows, all from one sample in a study of T cell changes during pregnancy in multiple sclerosis. Method: immunoSEQ multiplex PCR; TCRdb's copy keeps in-frame clones and lacks some. The sample gives roughly 53,000 clones, about 88% of which show up once; under 3.5% is in the top ten. Sequences were derived from CD8+ T cells from peripheral blood mononuclear cells, sampled before pregnancy. The receptors derive from a female donor with multiple sclerosis, enrolled in a pregnancy study. Each CDR3 is given with its conserved first and last residue. Fields, in order: J gene, V gene, D gene, CDR3 protein. A D gene is named only where the DNA matches it firmly.

j_call: TRBJ1-1; v_call: TRBV7-9; d_call: NA; cdr3_aa: CASSFGGRQARDTEAFF
j_call: TRBJ2-7; v_call: TRBV7-3; d_call: TRBD2; cdr3_aa: CASGIMGGSSYEQYF
j_call: TRBJ1-1; v_call: TRBV2; d_call: NA; cdr3_aa: CASSGAEAFF
j_call: TRBJ1-1; v_call: TRBV2; d_call: NA; cdr3_aa: CASLGAGDTEAFF
j_call: TRBJ2-7; v_call: TRBV7-4; d_call: NA; cdr3_aa: CASSSTSGGECYEQYF
j_call: TRBJ1-3; v_call: TRBV10-3; d_call: NA; cdr3_aa: CAIPGVSGNTIYF
j_call: TRBJ1-2; v_call: TRBV6-1; d_call: NA; cdr3_aa: CASSEEAGTANYGYTF
j_call: TRBJ1-1; v_call: TRBV10-1; d_call: TRBD1; cdr3_aa: CASRRTGGTEAFF
j_call: TRBJ1-2; v_call: TRBV7-9; d_call: TRBD1; cdr3_aa: CASSPERVDRAKYYGYTF
j_call: TRBJ2-1; v_call: TRBV29-1; d_call: TRBD2; cdr3_aa: CSVSGTSGYNEQFF
j_call: TRBJ2-7; v_call: TRBV12-5; d_call: NA; cdr3_aa: CASGFPGSDEQYF
j_call: TRBJ2-2; v_call: TRBV13; d_call: TRBD1; cdr3_aa: CASSHSGTGFGELFF
j_call: TRBJ1-2; v_call: TRBV9; d_call: TRBD1; cdr3_aa: CASSVLDRAIYGYTF
j_call: TRBJ1-5; v_call: TRBV19; d_call: TRBD1; cdr3_aa: CASRDRGPQPQHF
j_call: TRBJ1-5; v_call: TRBV6-6; d_call: NA; cdr3_aa: CASSPGIQHQPQHF
j_call: TRBJ2-4; v_call: TRBV7-8; d_call: NA; cdr3_aa: CASSLRTGGPTDIQYF
j_call: TRBJ1-5; v_call: TRBV7-9; d_call: NA; cdr3_aa: CASSTQGQPQHF
j_call: TRBJ2-3; v_call: TRBV6-5; d_call: NA; cdr3_aa: CASSFFAVPSDTQYF
j_call: TRBJ2-3; v_call: TRBV6-5; d_call: TRBD1; cdr3_aa: CASRTQGAPLNTQYF
j_call: TRBJ1-2; v_call: TRBV2; d_call: NA; cdr3_aa: CASSGQAYGYTF
j_call: TRBJ2-7; v_call: TRBV14; d_call: NA; cdr3_aa: CASSFRGASYEQYF
j_call: TRBJ2-1; v_call: TRBV7-2; d_call: TRBD2; cdr3_aa: CASSPPRAGGYNEQFF